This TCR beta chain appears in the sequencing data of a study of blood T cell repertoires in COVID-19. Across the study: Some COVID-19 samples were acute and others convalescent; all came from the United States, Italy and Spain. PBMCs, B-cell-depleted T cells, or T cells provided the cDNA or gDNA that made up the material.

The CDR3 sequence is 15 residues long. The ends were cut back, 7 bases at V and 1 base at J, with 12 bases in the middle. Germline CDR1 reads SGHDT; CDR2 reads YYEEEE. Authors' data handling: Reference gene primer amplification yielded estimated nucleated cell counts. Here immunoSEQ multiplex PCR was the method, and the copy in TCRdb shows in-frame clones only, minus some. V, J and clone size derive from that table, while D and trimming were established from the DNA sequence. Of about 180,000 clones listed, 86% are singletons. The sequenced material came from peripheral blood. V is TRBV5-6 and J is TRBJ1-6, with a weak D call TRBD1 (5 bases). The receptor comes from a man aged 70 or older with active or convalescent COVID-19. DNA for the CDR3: TGTGCCAGCTTTGGGACTTGGTCCTATAATTCACCCCTCCACTTT. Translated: CASFGTWSYNSPLHF.